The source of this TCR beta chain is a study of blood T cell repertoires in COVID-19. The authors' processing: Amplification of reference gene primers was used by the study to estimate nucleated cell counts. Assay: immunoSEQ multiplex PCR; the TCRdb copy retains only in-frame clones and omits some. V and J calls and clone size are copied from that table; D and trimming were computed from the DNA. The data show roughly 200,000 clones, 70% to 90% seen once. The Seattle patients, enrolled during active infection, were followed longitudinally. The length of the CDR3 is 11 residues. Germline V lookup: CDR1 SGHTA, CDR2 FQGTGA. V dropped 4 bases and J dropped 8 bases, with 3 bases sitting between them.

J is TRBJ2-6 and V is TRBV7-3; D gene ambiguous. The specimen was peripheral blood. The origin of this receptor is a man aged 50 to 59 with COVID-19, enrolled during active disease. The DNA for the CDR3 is TGTGCCAGCAGCTCCTCCAACGTCCTGACTTTC. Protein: CASSSSNVLTF.